The entry below gives a single T cell receptor (beta chain) sequence along with its context. As yet, its antigen is unknown. This CDR3 comprises 13 residues. V gave up 4 bases and J gave up 6 bases, with 9 bases separating them. Repertoires were generated with immunoSEQ multiplex PCR, while TCRdb's copy carries only in-frame clones and drops some. The sample consists of tens of thousands of clones, 96% of them appearing once. This sample stems from a study of cytomegalovirus exposure and HLA in healthy donors. Study observations and caveats: Cytomegalovirus-associated status was assigned to 164 TCR beta chains.

Sequenced input: PBMCs. This sequence was found in a man aged 18-30 years in good health and CMV-seronegative. This chain links TRBV23-1 with TRBJ2-2; possibly TRBD1 for D (5 bases). TRBV23-1 is given ORF status, its function remaining uncertain. This CDR3 reads CASSRRVPGELFF. Written as DNA, the CDR3 is TGCGCCAGCAGTCGCAGGGTACCCGGGGAGCTGTTTTTT.